The 16 T cell receptor beta chains below all came from one sample that was sequenced in a study of shared clonotypes between healthy human individuals. TCRdb keeps only in-frame clones here, not all; method: immunoSEQ multiplex PCR. The sample lists 600,000 to 750,000 clones, 55% to 80% occurring once. Sequencing was carried out using memory CD4+ T cells sorted from blood. Subset reported: CD45RA-negative fraction. These TCRs come from a woman in her thirties in good health.

The chain couples TRBV10-3 to TRBJ2-7, with 7 bases fitting TRBD1. Germline V CDR1 and CDR2: ENHRY, SYGVKD. CDR3 length equals 13 residues. V shed 10 bases and J 0 bases; nucleotides not matched to a gene: 6. CDR3 sequence (DNA): TGTGCCAATACCGGGACAGACTCCTACGAGCAGTACTTC. Protein: CANTGTDSYEQYF.

This clone has only a few counts. The V gene is TRBV11-2, the J gene TRBJ1-3, with D possibly being TRBD1 (5 bases). Germline lookup yields CDR1 SGHAT and CDR2 FQNNGV. V dropped 5 bases and J dropped 0 bases, with 8 bases sitting between them. The CDR3 extends over 14 amino acids. This CDR3 reads CASSMTDSGNTIYF. In nucleotides, the CDR3 is TGTGCCAGCAGCATGACAGACTCTGGAAACACCATATATTTT.

About this clone: The same CDR3 also results from other DNA sequences found in this sample. The chain is built from TRBV5-1 and TRBJ2-1; D may correspond to TRBD1 or TRBD2 (5 bases each). Germline CDR1 reads SGHRS; CDR2 reads YFSETQ. Trimming pared 4 bases from V and 0 bases from J, leaving 11 bases between. CDR3 length: 15 amino acids. The DNA of the CDR3 is TGCGCCAGCAGCCGGGACGTTAGCTCCTACAATGAGCAGTTCTTC. This codes for CASSRDVSSYNEQFF. The whole variable domain, remainder taken from reference TRBV5-1 and TRBJ2-1, is KAGVTQTPRYLIKTRGQQVTLSCSPISGHRSVSWYQQTPGQGLQFLFEYFSETQRNKGNFPGRFSGRQFSNSRSEMNVSTLELGDSALYLCASSRDVSSYNEQFFGPGTRLTVL.

V gene TRBV19 combines with J gene TRBJ2-2; D unresolved. The ends were cut back, 5 bases at V and 4 bases at J, with 14 bases in the middle. This CDR3 is 15 amino acids long. Germline V lookup: CDR1 LNHDA, CDR2 SQIVND (reference sequence). The CDR3 DNA follows: TGTGCCAGTAGTTCTCAGTCTTCTGGCACCGGGGAGCTGTTTTTT. It yields the protein CASSSQSSGTGELFF.

The chain couples TRBV7-9 to TRBJ2-2; D assignment may be TRBD1 or TRBD2 (5 bases each). The CDR3 runs to 17 residues. CDR1 and CDR2 from the germline V gene are SEHNR and FQNEAQ (reference sequence). The V end lost 1 base, the J end lost 3 bases, and 15 bases lay between the germline ends. The CDR3 DNA sequence: TGTGCCAGCAGCTTAGGAACCGGGACGTCTTACACCGGGGAGCTGTTTTTT. This encodes CASSLGTGTSYTGELFF.

This clone appeared once. The chain combines TRBV7-9 with TRBJ2-1, with D unclear. Germline CDR1 reads SEHNR; CDR2 reads FQNEAQ (reference sequence). V gave up 3 bases and J gave up 0 bases, with 9 bases separating them. This CDR3 contains 15 residues. CDR3 loop: CASSLDWGSYNEQFF. In DNA form, the CDR3 reads TGTGCCAGCAGCTTGGATTGGGGCTCCTACAATGAGCAGTTCTTC.

The rearrangement joins TRBV18 to TRBJ2-2; 8 bases are shared with TRBD1. Germline CDR1 KGHSH, CDR2 LQKENI. The CDR3 loop spans 17 amino acids. The V segment lost 2 bases and the J segment 6 bases; nucleotides outside the gene matches: 11. For the CDR3, the DNA is TGTGCCAGCTCACCATTGGGACAGGCGAGGATTCCCGGGGAGCTGTTTTTT. Protein product: CASSPLGQARIPGELFF.

This chain connects TRBV4-1 to TRBJ2-1, with D perhaps TRBD1 (6 bases). Trimming pared 1 base from V and 7 bases from J, leaving 17 bases between. The CDR3 loop spans 16 amino acids. Germline V CDR1 and CDR2: MGHRA, YSYEKL. CDR3 coding DNA: TGCGCCAGCAGCCAAGGGGGGTCGTTTAGGGGGAATGAGCAGTTCTTC. This translates into CASSQGGSFRGNEQFF.

This chain uses TRBV9 with TRBJ2-7; D not resolved. CDR3 length: 14 residues. V was clipped by 0 bases and J by 2 bases, with 9 bases between them. The germline V gene encodes CDR1 SGDLS and CDR2 YYNGEE. CDR3 sequence reads: CASSVGPPTYEQYF. The CDR3 DNA reads TGTGCCAGCAGCGTAGGGCCCCCGACCTACGAGCAGTACTTC.

A remark on this clone: This same CDR3 is encoded by further DNA sequences in the sample. The chain recombines TRBV7-9 with TRBJ1-2; TRBD1 might be the D (6 bases). Per germline, CDR1 SEHNR and CDR2 FQNEAQ (reference sequence). The CDR3 has 14 residues. V lost 5 bases to trimming and J lost 4 bases, with 14 bases between them. The DNA for the CDR3 is TGTGCCAGCAGCCCGTGGGGGGGCAGCTATGGCTACACCTTC. Its translation: CASSPWGGSYGYTF.

CDR3 region: CASSPGQNYEQYF. CDR3 coding DNA: TGTGCCAGCTCACCAGGACAGAACTACGAGCAGTACTTC. V is TRBV18 and J is TRBJ2-7; D perhaps matches TRBD1 (6 bases). Germline loops: CDR1 KGHSH, CDR2 LQKENI. V lost 2 bases and J lost 3, with 8 bases in between. The CDR3 has 13 residues.

The chain is built from TRBV29-1 and TRBJ1-5, with 7 bases matching TRBD1. The CDR3 spans 13 residues. The V gene's germline CDR1 is SQVTM and CDR2 ANQGSEA. J gave up 2 bases and V 6 bases, and 4 bases lay outside the gene matches. CDR3 DNA sequence: TGCAGCGTAGTTACAGGGGGCAATCAGCCCCAGCATTTT. This gives the protein CSVVTGGNQPQHF.

The V call is TRBV18, the J call TRBJ2-3; a weak D match, TRBD1 (5 bases). The V and J ends lost 2 bases and 2 bases respectively, with 11 bases between them. CDR3 length equals 15 residues. Germline V gene data show CDR1 as KGHSH and CDR2 as LQKENI. In DNA form, the CDR3 reads TGTGCCAGCTCACCAGTGGGGCAGAACACAGATACGCAGTATTTT. It codes for CASSPVGQNTDTQYF.

The DNA of the CDR3 is TGTGCCAGCAGTTCCGACAGTAATCAGCCCCAGCATTTT. Translated: CASSSDSNQPQHF. This sequence joins TRBV7-6 and TRBJ1-5; D is possibly TRBD1 (5 bases). V was clipped by 6 bases and J by 4 bases, with 10 bases between them. In germline, CDR1 is SGHVS, CDR2 FNYEAQ. The CDR3 sequence is 13 residues long.

The rearrangement links TRBV5-1 to TRBJ2-3; 8 bases line up with TRBD2. Germline V CDR1 and CDR2: SGHRS, YFSETQ. The CDR3 length is 16 residues. V trimming: 4 bases; J trimming: 5 bases; junction bases outside the gene matches: 12. The CDR3 DNA reads TGCGCCAGCAGCCCCTGGGGCGGGAGGTTGGAAGATACGCAGTATTTT. Translating gives CASSPWGGRLEDTQYF.

This clone was observed many times. The chain joins TRBV9 to TRBJ1-3; D call uncertain. Trimming cost V 3 bases and J 0 bases, with 4 bases left between them. Germline CDR1 is SGDLS and CDR2 is YYNGEE. This CDR3 is built from 13 residues. Written as DNA, the CDR3 is TGTGCCAGCAGCGACAACTCTGGAAACACCATATATTTT. It specifies CASSDNSGNTIYF. The full variable domain, rest sourced from reference TRBV9 and TRBJ1-3, is DSGVTQTPKHLITATGQRVTLRCSPRSGDLSVYWYQQSLDQGLQFLIQYYNGEERAKGNILERFSAQQFPDLHSELNLSSLELGDSALYFCASSDNSGNTIYFGEGSWLTVV.